This TCR beta chain was recovered during a study of technical replicates of blood from a few donors. Data came from immunoSEQ multiplex PCR; TCRdb stores just in-frame clones and leaves some out. This sample has tens of thousands of clones, with over 95% found just once. Germline V lookup: CDR1 SGDLS, CDR2 YYNGEE. CDR3 length: 12 residues. V was clipped by 0 bases and J by 8 bases, with 8 bases between them. The V and J genes are TRBV9 and TRBJ2-5, with D possibly matching TRBD2 (5 bases). The sequence was collected from a human donor in good health. Sequencing input: T cells isolated from PBMCs. CDR3: CASSVAGSTQYF. Written as DNA, the CDR3 is TGTGCCAGCAGCGTAGCGGGGAGCACCCAGTACTTC. The full variable domain, rest sourced from reference TRBV9 and TRBJ2-5, is DSGVTQTPKHLITATGQRVTLRCSPRSGDLSVYWYQQSLDQGLQFLIQYYNGEERAKGNILERFSAQQFPDLHSELNLSSLELGDSALYFCASSVAGSTQYFGPGTRLLVL.